This TCR beta chain was found in a study of T-cell memory formation after mild COVID-19. Looking at the study overall: For the most part, TCR clusters were specific to one donor.

TCRdb called the 5' RACE reads again in MiXCR, with one record for every CDR3 protein. Altogether 400,000 to 500,000 distinct CDR3 sequences are present, about a sixth being singletons, with the ten largest covering roughly 21%. Germline V gene lookup returns CDR1 SGHDN and CDR2 FVKESK. Trimming stripped 4 bases from V and 4 bases from J, with 13 bases between. This CDR3 contains 14 residues. This receptor was taken from a man younger than 30 who had mild COVID-19 (a few samples of this study predate the infection). Cell type and time point are not known. The V and J genes are TRBV14 and TRBJ1-1, with D possibly being TRBD1 (5 bases). The sequenced sample was PBMCs or a T cell subset sorted from them (not recorded which). CDR3 nucleotide sequence: TGTGCCAGCAGCCGCGGGGCCAAGGGCACTGAAGCTTTCTTT. Encoded protein: CASSRGAKGTEAFF.